This paragraph covers one T cell receptor beta chain sequence. The specificity of this receptor is unknown. The sample holds no much larger clone one base away, and base qualities are not on file. CDR1 and CDR2 are drawn from the germline V gene: MGHRA, YSYEKL. V loses 1 base, J loses 0 bases, and the germline ends lie 13 bases apart. From the cysteine through the phenylalanine, the CDR3 covers 16 amino acids. Here the CDR3 DNA is all that survives: 48 bases in frame from base 1. The library was built by means of RT-PCR. The sequencing machine was an Illumina HiSeq 2500. Starting from the raw public reads, TCRdb applied fastp trimming at Q25, assembled clones with MiXCR and retained in-frame beta chains. Entries are consolidated by CDR3 protein sequence, retaining the most common genes and DNA. The sample yields more than 450,000 distinct CDR3 sequences; around 8% were counted once. The ten largest clonotypes hold 13% of the sample.

This sample was taken from a study of response to subunit inactivated influenza vaccine (dated by TCRdb to between 2017 and 2018). About the study as a whole: The study used deep quantitative T cell receptor repertoire profiling to track responses to a trivalent subunit inactivated influenza vaccine.

Results the study describes overall, beyond this receptor: The authors suggested that each seasonal influenza vaccination may recruit only a limited number of new T cells.

The sample here was PBMCs from blood, taken around 2 years after vaccination. The clonotype originates from a man in his fifties or sixties who received an inactivated influenza vaccine. Donor details come from another sample of the same person, matched by shared clones. This sequence uses TRBV4-1 and TRBJ2-7; the D gene cannot be resolved reliably. The CDR3 protein is CASSQALVGGSYEQYF. The nucleotide sequence reads as follows: TGCGCCAGCAGCCAAGCCCTTGTGGGCGGCTCCTACGAGCAGTACTTC.